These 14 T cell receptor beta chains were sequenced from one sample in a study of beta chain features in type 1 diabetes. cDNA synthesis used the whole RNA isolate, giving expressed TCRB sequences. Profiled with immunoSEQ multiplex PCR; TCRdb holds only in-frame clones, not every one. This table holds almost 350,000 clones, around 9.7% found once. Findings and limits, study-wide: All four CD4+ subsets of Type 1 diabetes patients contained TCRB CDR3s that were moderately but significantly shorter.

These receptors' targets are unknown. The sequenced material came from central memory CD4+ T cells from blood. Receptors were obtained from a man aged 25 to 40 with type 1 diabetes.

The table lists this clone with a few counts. CDR3 bases: TGTGCCAGCCTAAACTTCCAAGAGACCCAGTACTTC. Amino acids: CASLNFQETQYF. The rearrangement links TRBV7-2 to TRBJ2-5; no definite D call. Trimming shortened V by 8 bases and J by 1 base, and 8 bases separated the two germline ends. The CDR3 covers 12 residues. Germline-derived CDR1 and CDR2 are SGHTA and FQGNSA.

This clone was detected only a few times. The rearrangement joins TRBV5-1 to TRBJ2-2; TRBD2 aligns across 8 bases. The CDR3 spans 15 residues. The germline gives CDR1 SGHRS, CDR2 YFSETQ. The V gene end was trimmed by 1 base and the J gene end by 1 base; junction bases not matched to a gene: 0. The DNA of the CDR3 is TGCGCCAGCAGCTTGCTAGCGGGGAACACCGGGGAGCTGTTTTTT. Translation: CASSLLAGNTGELFF.

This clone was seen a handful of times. CDR3 residues: CASSLGGNREKLFF. CDR3 coding DNA: TGCGCCAGCAGCTTGGGCGGTAATCGAGAAAAACTGTTTTTT. The chain couples TRBV5-1 to TRBJ1-4; D remains unclear. Germline loops: CDR1 SGHRS, CDR2 YFSETQ. The CDR3 spans 14 residues. The V gene lost 0 bases and the J gene lost 8 bases, with 11 bases spanning the gap.

The CDR3 sequence is CASSYTAGQPQHF. CDR3 bases: TGTGCCAGCAGTTATACGGCAGGGCAGCCCCAGCATTTT. This rearrangement joins TRBV6-5 to TRBJ1-5, with D possibly matching TRBD1 (5 bases). V was shortened by 3 bases and J by 7 bases, with 10 bases between the two germline ends. The CDR3 contains 13 residues. Germline CDR1 MNHEY, CDR2 SVGAGI.

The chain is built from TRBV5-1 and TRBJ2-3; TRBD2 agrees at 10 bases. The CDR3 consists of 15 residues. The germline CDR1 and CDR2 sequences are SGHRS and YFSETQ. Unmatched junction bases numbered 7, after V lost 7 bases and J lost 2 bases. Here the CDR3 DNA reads TGCGCCAGCCAAAGGCTAGCGGGGGCCACAGATACGCAGTATTTT. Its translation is CASQRLAGATDTQYF.

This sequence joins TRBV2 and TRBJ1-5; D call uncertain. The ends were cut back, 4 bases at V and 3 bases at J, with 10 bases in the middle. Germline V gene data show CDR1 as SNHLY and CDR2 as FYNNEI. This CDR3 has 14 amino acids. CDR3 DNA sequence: TGTGCCAGCAGTGTATACAGCCTCAATCAGCCCCAGCATTTT. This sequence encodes CASSVYSLNQPQHF.

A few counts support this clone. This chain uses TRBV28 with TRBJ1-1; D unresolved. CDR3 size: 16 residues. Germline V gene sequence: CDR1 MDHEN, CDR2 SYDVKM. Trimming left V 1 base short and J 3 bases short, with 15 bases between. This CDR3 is CASSLLGRGSDTEAFF. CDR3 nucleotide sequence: TGTGCCAGCAGTTTATTGGGTCGGGGATCGGACACTGAAGCTTTCTTT.

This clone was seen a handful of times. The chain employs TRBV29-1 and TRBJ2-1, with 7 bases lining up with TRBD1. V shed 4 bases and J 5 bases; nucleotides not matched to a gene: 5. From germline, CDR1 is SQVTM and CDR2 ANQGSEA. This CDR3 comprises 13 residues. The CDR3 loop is CSVVRDRDNEQFF. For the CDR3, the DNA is TGCAGCGTTGTCAGGGACAGAGACAATGAGCAGTTCTTC.

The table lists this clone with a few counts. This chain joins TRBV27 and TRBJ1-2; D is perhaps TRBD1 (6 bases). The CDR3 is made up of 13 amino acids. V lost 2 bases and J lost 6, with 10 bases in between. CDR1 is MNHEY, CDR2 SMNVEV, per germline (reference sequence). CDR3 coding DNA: TGTGCCAGCAGTTTAACAGGGATGCATGGCTACACCTTC. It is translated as CASSLTGMHGYTF.

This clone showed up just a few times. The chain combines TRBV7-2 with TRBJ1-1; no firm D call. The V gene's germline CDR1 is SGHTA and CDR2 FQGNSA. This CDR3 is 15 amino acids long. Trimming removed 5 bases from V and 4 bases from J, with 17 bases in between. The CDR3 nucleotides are TGTGCCAGCAGCCTCCGGCCTCCGGAGGGCACTGAAGCTTTCTTT. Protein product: CASSLRPPEGTEAFF.

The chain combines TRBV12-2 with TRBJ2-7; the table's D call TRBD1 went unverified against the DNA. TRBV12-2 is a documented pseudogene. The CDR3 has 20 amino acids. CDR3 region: CASRLETAPPGTGPSYEQYF. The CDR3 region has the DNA TGTGCAAGTCGCTTAGAAACAGCCCCACCGGGGACAGGGCCCTCCTACGAGCAGTACTTC.

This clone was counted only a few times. The DNA of the CDR3 is TGTGCCAGCAGCAGGGGACTGCCTGGAGAGACCCAGTACTTC. As protein: CASSRGLPGETQYF. The chain employs TRBV7-2 and TRBJ2-5; a weak D match, TRBD2 (6 bases). CDR1 SGHTA and CDR2 FQGNSA come from the germline V gene. V shed 5 bases and J shed 4 bases, with 14 bases lying between them. CDR3 size: 14 residues. Combining the CDR3 with reference TRBV7-2 and TRBJ2-5 gives the whole variable domain GAGVSQSPSNKVTEKGKDVELRCDPISGHTALYWYRQSLGQGLEFLIYFQGNSAPDKSGLPSDRFSAERTGGSVSTLTIQRTQQEDSAVYLCASSRGLPGETQYFGPGTRLLVL.

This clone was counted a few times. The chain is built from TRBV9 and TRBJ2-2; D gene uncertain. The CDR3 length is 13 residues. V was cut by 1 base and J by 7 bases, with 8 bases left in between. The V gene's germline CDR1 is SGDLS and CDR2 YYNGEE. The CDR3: CASSVQFSGELFF. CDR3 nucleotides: TGTGCCAGCAGCGTACAGTTTAGCGGGGAGCTGTTTTTT.

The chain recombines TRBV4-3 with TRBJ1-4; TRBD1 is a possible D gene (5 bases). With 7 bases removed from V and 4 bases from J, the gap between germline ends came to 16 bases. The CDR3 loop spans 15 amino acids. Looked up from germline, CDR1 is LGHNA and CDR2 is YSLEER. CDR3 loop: CASTPVGVDNEKLFF. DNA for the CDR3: TGCGCCAGCACCCCCGTGGGGGTAGATAATGAAAAACTGTTTTTT.